These T cell receptor beta chains were read from a single sample in a study of T cells in Graves' hyperthyroidism and ophthalmopathy. Via MiXCR, TCRdb re-called the multiplex PCR reads, giving one row per CDR3 protein. The sample gives 40,000 to 55,000 distinct CDR3 sequences, over 45% of which show up once; approximately 30% is in the top ten. Sequenced sample: peripheral blood or thyroid tissue (not recorded which). Receptor source: a woman in her 50s with Graves' hyperthyroidism. Each CDR3 is given with its conserved first and last residue. D genes are given only for firm matches. Expanded clones get a size class; other rows say once, few or many, or leave the size out.

>.|TRBV5-1|.|TRBJ2-6
TGCGCCAGCAGAAACCCAGAAGGGGCCAACGTCCTGACTTTC
CASRNPEGANVLTF
>.|TRBV16|TRBD2|TRBJ2-7
TGTGCCAGCAGCCGATCCGCTCGAGGCGGGAGCTCCTACGAGCAGTACTTC
CASSRSARGGSSYEQYF
>many|TRBV28|.|TRBJ2-5
TGTGCCAGCAGCTCCGGCCAGGGGCGAGAAGAGACCCAGTACTTC
CASSSGQGREETQYF
>.|TRBV12-3/TRBV12-4|TRBD1|TRBJ1-1
TGTGCCAGCAGTCGACAGGGGGCGGGCACTGAAGCTTTCTTT
CASSRQGAGTEAFF
>.|TRBV29-1|TRBD2|TRBJ2-2
TGCAGCGTTGACCTGGGGACTAGCGGGAGGACCAGGGCCGGGGAGCTGTTTTTT
CSVDLGTSGRTRAGELFF
>few|TRBV27|.|TRBJ2-2
TGTGCCAGCAGTTTCCTGGCAGGGAACACCGGGGAGCTGTTTTTT
CASSFLAGNTGELFF
>many|TRBV10-3|.|TRBJ1-1
TGTGCCATCAGTGGACAGGCGGGCAACACTGAAGCTTTCTTT
CAISGQAGNTEAFF
>few|TRBV20-1|TRBD2|TRBJ2-5
TGCAGTGCTAGAGGTCTGACTAGCGGGAGAATGGAGACCCAGTACTTC
CSARGLTSGRMETQYF
>.|TRBV20-1|TRBD2|TRBJ2-7
TGCAGTGCTAGAGATCACCGGACTAGCGGGAGGTCCTACGAGCAGTACTTC
CSARDHRTSGRSYEQYF
>many|TRBV2|.|TRBJ1-3
TGTGCCAGCAGTGAAGGGGTTTTTGGAAACACCATATATTTT
CASSEGVFGNTIYF
>many|TRBV15|.|TRBJ1-5
TGTGCCACCAGCAGAGAGCAAGGGAACAATCAGCCCCAGCATTTT
CATSREQGNNQPQHF
>.|TRBV10-3|.|TRBJ1-1
TGTGCCGTCAGTGAGTCACAGCTGAACACTGAGGCTTTCTTT
CAVSESQLNTEAFF
>many|TRBV6-2/TRBV6-3|.|TRBJ2-2
TGTGCCAGCAGGTCATCTAGCAAGTGGACCGGGGAGCTGTTTTTT
CASRSSSKWTGELFF
>.|TRBV20-1|.|TRBJ2-5
TGCAGTGCTACGGGCACTAGGGGCCAAGAGACCCAGTACTTC
CSATGTRGQETQYF